This TCR beta chain is from a study of T cell responses to AZD1222 COVID-19 vaccine. From germline, CDR1 is LNHNV and CDR2 YYDKDF (reference sequence). CDR3 length: 15 amino acids. Trimming removed 5 bases at V and 1 base at J, with 14 bases between. Clones were read by immunoSEQ multiplex PCR, and TCRdb kept only the in-frame ones, dropping some. The table shows 100,000 to 150,000 clones, with roughly 86% occurring only once. On this clone: Its antigen is as yet unknown.

Broader study findings: It should be noted that donors were predominantly white British and more often female, and clonal diversity was possibly underestimated. Dominant at 160-218 and 743-854, vaccine-associated CD4 TCRs also spanned spike.

The specimen comprised peripheral blood, sampled on day 0 of AZD1222 vaccination. V usage is TRBV15 and J usage is TRBJ1-1, with D unresolved. This TCR was sampled from an adult in good health. The CDR3 here is CATSSPGARNTEAFF. The CDR3 coding sequence is TGTGCCACCAGCTCTCCGGGAGCTAGGAACACTGAAGCTTTCTTT.